This TCR beta chain was captured in a study of PD-1 blockade in classical Hodgkin lymphoma (dated by TCRdb to between 2020 and 2021). Regarding the complete study: Nivolumab dosing was 3 mg/kg intravenously every 2 weeks, continuing until either disease progression or unacceptable toxicity. A peripheral blood immune signature of response to PD-1 blockade in classical Hodgkin lymphoma was defined using TCR beta sequencing and CyTOF.

Paper-wide results and their limitations: The study was restricted to a single clinical trial cohort, and the causes of repertoire differences, possibly disease activity or prior therapy, were left undefined. Baseline TCR diversity was reported to be lower in newly diagnosed patients than in healthy donors, and even lower in relapsed/refractory patients. Patients starting nivolumab less than 1 year after ASCT had lower diversity and were excluded from later analyses to avoid confounding by immune reconstitution. Among trial patients, those achieving complete response had baseline diversity similar to that of newly diagnosed patients, while diversity was significantly lower in partial responders and progressors. A significant rise by C4D1 was seen in CD4+ but not CD8+ TCR diversity (p=0.0027 vs p=0.16), with the rise being most apparent in complete responders (p=0.02).

A word on this clone: Its specific antigen is unknown. It has no much larger one-base neighbor in the sample; base qualities were not kept.

Genomic DNA was extracted with the Qiagen DNeasy kit from unsorted PBMCs and from negatively selected CD4+ and CD8+ fractions. TCR beta CDR3 regions were subjected to amplification by immunoSEQ multiplex PCR with primers that anneal to V and J segments. Amplification bias was minimized using a synthetic immune receptor repertoire, and residual bias was removed computationally after sequencing. The source study handled its data this way. Custom Python scripts were used to quantify repertoire diversity as the Shannon entropy index. Unsorted, CD4+ and CD8+ repertoires were analyzed separately, except in combined analyses where CD4+ and CD8+ sequences were merged in silico. A clone was considered expanded if an increase in frequency of at least 2-fold after treatment relative to C1D1 was found, and a pseudocount of 0.5 was applied to clones undetected at baseline. Singleton clones were defined as clones with 0 or 1 copy at C1D1, and non-singleton clones were defined as clones with 2 or more copies. Clones expanded in unsorted samples were annotated as CD4+, CD8+ or unknown by matching protein sequences in sorted samples from the same patient. Wilcoxon tests on paired samples were used to test changes in diversity from C1D1 to C4D1. In TCRdb, the immuneACCESS table is reduced to in-frame sequences with V and J assigned. These tables do not hold every clone; where another copy was compared, an unresolved V gene accounts for under half, and the others remain unexplained. V and J calls and clone size are copied from that table; D and trimming were computed from the DNA. Counted in this sample were 20,000 to 30,000 clones; 60% to 85% of them appeared once. The ten largest clonotypes hold nearly 8% of the sample.

At the junction V is shortened by 8 bases and J by 1 base; bases outside the gene matches: 5. Sequences MNHEY (CDR1) and SVGAGI (CDR2) are obtained from the germline V gene. The CDR3 runs 13 amino acids, cysteine and phenylalanine included. Only the CDR3 DNA stays, 39 bases, in frame from base 1. Read against the paper, the sample's time point label means: cycle 2 day 1 (C2D1) of nivolumab. Every trial patient had relapsed following autologous stem cell transplantation, and prior brentuximab vedotin exposure was what differed among cohorts A, B and C. The trial cohort was composed of approximately 56 patients with relapsed/refractory classical Hodgkin lymphoma, for whom complete response, partial response or progressive disease was recorded as best overall response. In the multi-cohort phase II CheckMate 205 trial, trial patients received single-agent nivolumab. An independent review committee assessed best overall response by applying the 2007 International Working Group response criteria. Trial PBMCs were collected immediately before nivolumab initiation (C1D1) and during therapy at cycle 2 day 1 and cycle 4 day 1. Peripheral blood was collected in 8 mL Vacutainer Cell Preparation Tubes, from which PBMCs were isolated by centrifugation and then cryopreserved.

Sample: peripheral blood mononuclear cells (PBMCs), taken before the second cycle of nivolumab. Here the chain combines TRBV6-5 and TRBJ2-7; 7 nucleotides in the junction match TRBD2. The TCR sequence derives from a human donor with classical Hodgkin lymphoma. This receptor carries the CDR3 CASSPGLSYEQYF. The sequence in DNA is TGTGCCAGCTCTCCGGGACTATCCTACGAGCAGTACTTC.